The entry below describes one T cell receptor (beta chain). The data were obtained in a study of blood T cell repertoires in COVID-19. At the level of the study: T cells, B-cell-depleted T cells, or PBMCs supplied cDNA or gDNA.

Only in-frame clones appear in the TCRdb table, and some are missing; sequencing was by immunoSEQ multiplex PCR. The sample consists of approximately 14,000 clones, around 80% of them appearing once. The V end lost 5 bases, the J end lost 1 base, and 12 bases lay between the germline ends. Germline CDR1 is LNHNV and CDR2 is YYDKDF (reference sequence). This CDR3 region has 14 residues. The receptor's source is a human donor in a cohort sampled during active COVID-19. The J gene is TRBJ2-7, the V gene TRBV15; possible D gene TRBD1, 6 bases. The material sequenced was peripheral blood. CDR3 region: CATSALGGSYEQYF. For the CDR3, the DNA is TGTGCCACCAGCGCCCTAGGGGGTTCCTACGAGCAGTACTTC.